The next 5 T cell receptor beta chains were all read from a single sample in a study of shared clonotypes between healthy human individuals. Sequencing used immunoSEQ multiplex PCR; TCRdb keeps in-frame clones, though not all of them. The repertoire consists of about 480,000 clones, with approximately 79% occurring once and the leading ten covering roughly an eighth. The sequenced material came from PBMCs. The receptors were sampled from a middle-aged woman in good health. Some clones in this sample may be carry-over from other donors' samples.

The gene calls are TRBV27 and TRBJ1-2; D not resolved. The CDR3 runs to 12 residues. The V end was cut by 10 bases, the J end by 2 bases, with 11 bases between. Germline V gene sequence: CDR1 MNHEY, CDR2 SMNVEV (reference sequence). In DNA form, the CDR3 reads TGTGCCACCCTTGGGGTAAACTATGGCTACACCTTC. Its translation: CATLGVNYGYTF.

This chain links TRBV6-5 with TRBJ1-4, with unresolved D. V lost 7 bases to trimming and J lost 4 bases, with 7 bases between them. This CDR3 comprises 12 residues. Looked up from germline, CDR1 is MNHEY and CDR2 is SVGAGI. CDR3 coding DNA: TGTGCCAGCATGGGAGATAATGAAAAACTGTTTTTT. Protein: CASMGDNEKLFF.

This clone was seen a few times. The V gene is TRBV5-1, the J gene TRBJ2-3; D is uncertain. V was shortened by 0 bases and J by 9 bases, with 11 bases between the two germline ends. CDR3 length equals 13 residues. Looked up from germline, CDR1 is SGHRS and CDR2 is YFSETQ. CDR3 sequence: CASSLEGRDTQYF. The DNA of the CDR3 is TGCGCCAGCAGCTTGGAGGGTCGAGACACGCAGTATTTT.

The chain couples TRBV28 to TRBJ2-7, with TRBD2 matching 12 bases. Germline V gene lookup returns CDR1 MDHEN and CDR2 SYDVKM. The ends lost 10 bases at V and 9 bases at J; junction bases unmatched: 4. This CDR3 has 11 residues. The CDR3 coding sequence is TGTGCCACGGGACTAGCGGGTCCGCAGTACTTC. Amino acids: CATGLAGPQYF. The full variable domain, its missing parts supplied by reference TRBV28 and TRBJ2-7, is DVKVTQSSRYLVKRTGEKVFLECVQDMDHENMFWYRQDPGLGLRLIYFSYDVKMKEKGDIPEGYSVSREKKERFSLILESASTNQTSMYLCATGLAGPQYFGPGTRLTVT.

The V call is TRBV10-3, the J call TRBJ2-1; 9 nucleotides agree with TRBD2. The J segment lost 0 bases and the V segment lost 4 bases, leaving 7 bases of the junction unmatched. The CDR3 is 17 residues long. The germline V gene encodes CDR1 ENHRY and CDR2 SYGVKD. The CDR3: CAISADSGRFSYNEQFF. CDR3 sequence (DNA): TGTGCCATCAGTGCAGATAGCGGGAGATTCTCCTACAATGAGCAGTTCTTC.